This T cell receptor beta chain was recorded in a study of blood T cells in healthy people across ages. Study results and limitations: When set beside aged donors, long-lived donors presented more naive CD4+ cells and higher diversity. The unknown donor CMV status may have confounded expanded clonotype changes.

About this clonotype: The antigen is not known.

Samples had at least 6 million PBMCs isolated from them. With a J-beta primer mix and a sample-barcoded 5' primer, a second PCR ran 7 to 11 cycles. TCRdb reanalysed the 5' RACE reads using MiXCR and keeps one entry per CDR3 protein. The sample has over 950,000 distinct CDR3 sequences, roughly 50% seen once; the top ten hold about a fifth. The clonotype originates from a woman aged 60-70 years in good health. Sequenced material: blood.

The CDR3 DNA reads as TGTGCCAGCATTCGGGACGGCAGGTACGAGCAGTACTTC. It yields the protein CASIRDGRYEQYF. The genes are TRBV6-1 and TRBJ2-5; TRBD1 or TRBD2 may be the D gene (5 bases each). The DNA end is more similar to TRBJ2-7, so the J call may be wrong. The CDR3 extends over 13 amino acids. CDR1 is MNHNS, CDR2 SASEGT, per germline.